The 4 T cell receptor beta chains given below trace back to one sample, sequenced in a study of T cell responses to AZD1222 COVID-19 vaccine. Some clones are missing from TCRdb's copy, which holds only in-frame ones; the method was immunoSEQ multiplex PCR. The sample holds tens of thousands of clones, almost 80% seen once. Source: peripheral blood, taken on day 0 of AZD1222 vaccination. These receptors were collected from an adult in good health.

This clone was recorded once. The CDR3 DNA reads as TGTGCCAGTAGTATGCAGGGTACGGGATCGAATACGCAGTATTTT. Its translation is CASSMQGTGSNTQYF. The chain employs TRBV19 and TRBJ2-3, with D perhaps assigned TRBD1 or TRBD2 (5 bases each). With 3 bases removed from V and 7 bases from J, the gap between germline ends came to 17 bases. CDR1 is LNHDA, CDR2 SQIVND, per germline (reference sequence). The CDR3 sequence is 15 residues long.

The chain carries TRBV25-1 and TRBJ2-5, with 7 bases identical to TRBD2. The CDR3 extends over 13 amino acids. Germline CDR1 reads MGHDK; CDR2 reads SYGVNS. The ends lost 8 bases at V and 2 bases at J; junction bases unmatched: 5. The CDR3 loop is CASRRGGQETQYF. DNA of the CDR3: TGTGCCAGCCGTCGCGGGGGTCAAGAGACCCAGTACTTC.

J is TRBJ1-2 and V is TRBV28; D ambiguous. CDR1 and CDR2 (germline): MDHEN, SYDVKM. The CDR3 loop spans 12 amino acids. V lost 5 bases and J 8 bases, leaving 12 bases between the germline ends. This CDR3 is CASSLTSEGYTF. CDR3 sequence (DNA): TGTGCCAGCAGTCTCACAAGTGAGGGCTACACCTTC.

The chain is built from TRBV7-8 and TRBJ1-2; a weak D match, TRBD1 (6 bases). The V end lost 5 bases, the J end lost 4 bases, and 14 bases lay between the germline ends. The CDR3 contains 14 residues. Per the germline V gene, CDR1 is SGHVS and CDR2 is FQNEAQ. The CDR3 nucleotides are TGTGCCAGCAGCCCGGGGGCACAGGCCTATGGCTACACCTTC. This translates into CASSPGAQAYGYTF.